These 16 T cell receptor beta chains came from one sample sequenced in a study of blood T cell repertoires in COVID-19. The repertoire was sequenced with immunoSEQ multiplex PCR; TCRdb's copy has only in-frame clones and lacks some. This table has around 59,000 clones, around 86% appearing once. Sequenced input: peripheral blood. The receptor set was obtained from a woman at least 80 years old with active or convalescent COVID-19.

The chain combines TRBV5-4 with TRBJ1-2, with 9 bases that match TRBD1. The germline V gene has CDR1 SGHNT and CDR2 YYREEE (reference sequence). The CDR3 has 15 amino acids. J gave up 5 bases and V 6 bases, and 11 bases lay outside the gene matches. CDR3 residues: CASTSDPGQGYGYTF. DNA of the CDR3: TGTGCCAGCACCTCTGATCCGGGACAGGGATATGGCTACACCTTC.

This chain links TRBV4-3 with TRBJ2-1; TRBD1 agrees at 7 bases. Trimming removed 1 base from V and 2 bases from J; junction bases left unmatched: 8. The CDR3 length is 17 residues. Germline V gene lookup returns CDR1 LGHNA and CDR2 YSLEER. The CDR3: CASSQAPGTEAYNEQFF. The CDR3 DNA reads TGCGCCAGCAGCCAAGCCCCGGGGACAGAAGCCTACAATGAGCAGTTCTTC.

This clone was detected only once. V usage is TRBV5-1 and J usage is TRBJ2-3; no firm D call. The V end was cut by 2 bases, the J end by 5 bases, with 12 bases between. This CDR3 has 14 residues. Looked up from germline, CDR1 is SGHRS and CDR2 is YFSETQ. In DNA form, the CDR3 reads TGCGCCAGCAGCTTCGAGAGCAGGCAAGATACGCAGTATTTT. This translates into CASSFESRQDTQYF.

The gene calls are TRBV6-6 and TRBJ2-5; 10 bases line up with TRBD2. CDR3 length equals 15 residues. J gave up 5 bases and V 6 bases, and 9 bases lay outside the gene matches. Per germline, CDR1 MNHNY and CDR2 SVGAGI (reference sequence). The CDR3 spells CASSPQRGGGETQYF. CDR3 nucleotides: TGTGCCAGCAGCCCCCAGCGGGGGGGCGGGGAGACCCAGTACTTC.

This clone was counted once. V and J are TRBV7-2 and TRBJ2-5; D is possibly TRBD1 (6 bases). The CDR3 sequence is 15 residues long. In germline, CDR1 is SGHTA, CDR2 FQGNSA. The germline V and J ends were trimmed by 8 bases and 1 base, with 17 bases remaining between them. The CDR3 loop is CASCTGLTLQETQYF. CDR3 DNA: TGTGCCAGCTGCACAGGGTTAACCCTCCAAGAGACCCAGTACTTC.

The chain joins TRBV7-9 to TRBJ1-1; no definite D call. Germline-derived CDR1 and CDR2 are SEHNR and FQNEAQ (reference sequence). The CDR3 is 14 amino acids. Trimming removed 1 base at V and 4 bases at J, with 10 bases between. CDR3 DNA sequence: TGTGCCAGCAGCTTAGAAGTGGGGAGCACTGAAGCTTTCTTT. The encoded protein is CASSLEVGSTEAFF.

This clone showed up just once. The CDR3 protein is CASNPQGAEAFF. DNA of the CDR3: TGTGCCAGCAACCCACAGGGGGCAGAAGCTTTCTTT. The V gene is TRBV28, the J gene TRBJ1-1; 9 bases match TRBD1. CDR1 and CDR2 from the germline V gene are MDHEN and SYDVKM. With V trimmed by 7 bases and J by 8 bases, 5 bases remained unmatched. The CDR3 is made up of 12 amino acids.

V and J are TRBV5-1 and TRBJ2-1, with 11 bases aligning to TRBD1. The germline V gene encodes CDR1 SGHRS and CDR2 YFSETQ. This CDR3 comprises 15 residues. With V trimmed by 5 bases and J by 6 bases, 7 bases remained unmatched. The CDR3 region is CASRPGQGVRNEQFF. As DNA, the CDR3 is TGCGCCAGCAGGCCGGGACAGGGGGTACGCAATGAGCAGTTCTTC. The complete variable domain, with remaining parts taken from reference TRBV5-1 and TRBJ2-1, reads KAGVTQTPRYLIKTRGQQVTLSCSPISGHRSVSWYQQTPGQGLQFLFEYFSETQRNKGNFPGRFSGRQFSNSRSEMNVSTLELGDSALYLCASRPGQGVRNEQFFGPGTRLTVL.

Notes on this clone: A far larger clone differs by one base, so this is likely a read error. The same CDR3 is also encoded by other DNA sequences in this sample. The rearrangement joins TRBV7-9 to TRBJ2-5, with 8 bases that match TRBD2. The CDR3 totals 18 residues. Germline CDR1 is SEHNR and CDR2 is FQNEAQ (reference sequence). V was pared by 7 bases and J by 4 bases, with 20 bases of the junction left unmatched. The CDR3 reads CASMGTRGGPRHGETQYF. The CDR3 DNA reads as TGTGCCAGCATGGGTACTCGGGGGGGCCCCCGCCACGGAGAGACCCAGTACTTC.

The V and J genes are TRBV6-5 and TRBJ2-7, with 7 bases that match TRBD2. V dropped 1 base and J dropped 2; count of bases not matched to a gene: 5. The CDR3 contains 15 residues. In germline, CDR1 is MNHEY, CDR2 SVGAGI. CDR3 in DNA: TGTGCCAGCAGTTACTGGGGGGGGGTTACCTACGAGCAGTACTTC. Translated: CASSYWGGVTYEQYF.

This chain links TRBV12-3 or TRBV12-4 with TRBJ1-1, with 10 bases lining up with TRBD1. The CDR3 totals 13 residues. Losses at the gene ends were 5 bases for V and 6 bases for J; bases not matched to a gene: 3. The CDR3 here is CASSPGQGSEAFF. DNA for the CDR3: TGTGCCAGCAGTCCGGGACAGGGGTCTGAAGCTTTCTTT.

The chain links TRBV15 to TRBJ1-3, with D unclear. Trimming took 5 bases from V and 3 from J, leaving 5 bases between them. Germline V gives CDR1 LNHNV, CDR2 YYDKDF (reference sequence). The CDR3 is made up of 12 amino acids. In DNA form, the CDR3 reads TGTGCCACCAGCCCGGGTGGAAACACCATATATTTT. It yields the protein CATSPGGNTIYF.

The CDR3 loop is CASSTRQGGNTDTQYF. In DNA form, the CDR3 reads TGCGCCAGCAGTACCAGACAGGGGGGAAACACAGATACGCAGTATTTT. The rearrangement joins TRBV10-1 to TRBJ2-3; the match to TRBD1 covers 9 bases. Germline V gene data show CDR1 as WNHNN and CDR2 as SYGVQD (reference sequence). The CDR3 length is 16 residues. The ends lost 5 bases at V and 2 bases at J; junction bases unmatched: 8.

The sample holds a few counts of this clone. The rearrangement uses TRBV5-1 and TRBJ1-1, with TRBD1 matching 8 bases. V dropped 4 bases and J dropped 4; count of bases not matched to a gene: 3. This CDR3 is 13 amino acids long. Per the germline V gene, CDR1 is SGHRS and CDR2 is YFSETQ. The CDR3 DNA is TGCGCCAGCAGCCCGCAGGGGGCCACTGAAGCTTTCTTT. Its protein product is CASSPQGATEAFF.

The J gene is TRBJ1-5, the V gene TRBV7-8, with D possibly TRBD1 on 5 matching bases. The germline V and J ends were trimmed by 7 bases and 6 bases, with 22 bases remaining between them. Germline lookup yields CDR1 SGHVS and CDR2 FQNEAQ. The CDR3 runs 16 residues. CDR3 DNA: TGTGCCAGCACTCCAAAATATCGGGGGGAGTTTCAGCCCCAGCATTTT. It is translated as CASTPKYRGEFQPQHF.

The chain employs TRBV2 and TRBJ1-4; TRBD1 is a possible D gene (5 bases). This CDR3 has 13 amino acids. Germline V gives CDR1 SNHLY, CDR2 FYNNEI. V was trimmed by 7 bases and J by 7 bases, leaving 13 bases between them. DNA of the CDR3: TGTGCCAGCAAGGCAGGGAGGGGTGAAAAACTGTTTTTT. Translation gives CASKAGRGEKLFF.